Listed here are 32 T cell receptor beta chains from one sample, sequenced in a study of a mutant IDH1 vaccine in newly diagnosed glioma. As for time point: week 11, during vaccination. Each vaccine dose was 300 ug of mutant IDH1 20-mer peptide, with topical imiquimod. These TCRs are of unknown antigen specificity. Clones were sequenced by immunoSEQ multiplex PCR, and TCRdb holds only the in-frame ones, with some missing. The sample carries more than 50,000 clones, over 70% recorded once. The sample was PBMCs, taken from a glioma patient whose treatment included an IDH1 peptide vaccine. Receptors were obtained from a man between 50 and 59 years old with glioma.

The J gene is TRBJ2-7, the V gene TRBV6-1; TRBD2 agrees at 12 bases. This CDR3 contains 14 residues. Germline loops: CDR1 MNHNS, CDR2 SASEGT. V shed 6 bases, J shed 7 bases, and the junction held 7 bases outside the gene matches. The CDR3 here is CASRAGTSGPEQYF. DNA of the CDR3: TGTGCCAGCAGAGCCGGGACTAGCGGGCCGGAGCAGTACTTC.

The chain couples TRBV7-9 to TRBJ2-5; D call uncertain. Per the germline V gene, CDR1 is SEHNR and CDR2 is FQNEAQ (reference sequence). Trimming took off 0 bases at V and 1 base at J, with 0 bases between the two ends. This CDR3 is 12 amino acids long. The CDR3 DNA reads as TGTGCCAGCAGCTTAGCCCAAGAGACCCAGTACTTC. Encoded protein: CASSLAQETQYF.

V is TRBV5-4 and J is TRBJ2-5, with a possible D match to TRBD1 (5 bases). CDR3 length: 14 amino acids. Between the trimmed V and J ends, which lost 0 bases and 2 bases, there was a span of 8 bases. Germline CDR1 SGHNT, CDR2 YYREEE (reference sequence). The CDR3 DNA follows: TGTGCCAGCAGCTTGGAGGGGAATCAAGAGACCCAGTACTTC. Amino acids: CASSLEGNQETQYF.

The rearrangement joins TRBV27 to TRBJ1-3, with TRBD1 matching 8 bases. The V and J ends lost 4 bases and 4 bases, in that order; junction bases with no gene match: 9. There are 16 residues in the CDR3. Looked up from germline, CDR1 is MNHEY and CDR2 is SMNVEV (reference sequence). The CDR3 nucleotides are TGTGCCAGCAGTTCAAGACAGGGGAGGAGCGGAAACACCATATATTTT. Translated, it gives CASSSRQGRSGNTIYF.

J is TRBJ1-6 and V is TRBV30; D unclear. CDR3 length: 15 residues. The V and J ends lost 0 bases and 10 bases respectively, with 16 bases between them. CDR1 and CDR2 from the germline V gene are GTSNPN and SVGIG (reference sequence). Here the CDR3 DNA reads TGTGCCTGGAGTGTTAGGAGCGCAAGATACTCACCCCTCCACTTT. The encoded protein is CAWSVRSARYSPLHF. Together with reference TRBV30 and TRBJ1-6, the CDR3 gives the full variable domain: SQTIHQWPATLVQPVGSPLSLECTVEGTSNPNLYWYRQAAGRGLQLLFYSVGIGQISSEVPQNLSASRPQDRQFILSSKKLLLSDSGFYLCAWSVRSARYSPLHFGNGTRLTVT.

V is TRBV7-2 and J is TRBJ1-5; no clear D gene. The CDR3 extends over 15 amino acids. Deletions cut 4 bases from V and 0 bases from J, with 10 bases between. Germline V lookup: CDR1 SGHTA, CDR2 FQGNSA. The CDR3: CASSSLDISNQPQHF. DNA of the CDR3: TGTGCCAGCAGCTCCCTCGACATTAGCAATCAGCCCCAGCATTTT.

This chain uses TRBV14 with TRBJ2-6; tentatively, D is TRBD2 (6 bases). From germline, CDR1 is SGHDN and CDR2 FVKESK. Trimming shortened V by 4 bases and J by 2 bases, and 12 bases separated the two germline ends. The CDR3 is made up of 16 amino acids. CDR3 residues: CASSLSPGAGANVLTF. The CDR3 DNA is TGTGCCAGCAGCCTTTCTCCGGGAGCTGGGGCCAACGTCCTGACTTTC. The complete variable domain, with remaining parts taken from reference TRBV14 and TRBJ2-6, reads EAGVTQFPSHSVIEKGQTVTLRCDPISGHDNLYWYRRVMGKEIKFLLHFVKESKQDESGMPNNRFLAERTGGTYSTLKVQPAELEDSGVYFCASSLSPGAGANVLTFGAGSRLTVL.

This clone was observed a single time. V usage is TRBV6-1 and J usage is TRBJ2-3; 9 bases are a match to TRBD2. The germline CDR1 and CDR2 sequences are MNHNS and SASEGT. Trimming took 1 base from V and 8 from J; bases not matched to a gene: 10. The length of the CDR3 is 16 residues. CDR3 nucleotides: TGTGCCAGCAGTGAAGAAGCGGGAGGCCTCGCGGGTACGCAGTATTTT. It yields the protein CASSEEAGGLAGTQYF.

The chain couples TRBV19 to TRBJ2-3, with TRBD2 matching 8 bases. The CDR3 is 16 amino acids. CDR1 LNHDA and CDR2 SQIVND come from the germline V gene (reference sequence). J gave up 4 bases and V 4 bases, and 10 bases lay outside the gene matches. CDR3 sequence reads: CASSSGRIGVSDTQYF. CDR3 nucleotide sequence: TGTGCCAGTAGTAGCGGGAGGATCGGCGTGTCAGATACGCAGTATTTT.

The genes are TRBV2 and TRBJ1-1; possible D gene TRBD1, 5 bases. The CDR3 is 13 amino acids. From germline, CDR1 is SNHLY and CDR2 FYNNEI. V lost 8 bases to trimming and J lost 10 bases, with 20 bases between them. CDR3 sequence reads: CASDGAPLGVAFF. CDR3 nucleotide sequence: TGTGCCAGCGACGGAGCCCCGCTGGGGGTAGCTTTCTTT.

This sequence joins TRBV19 and TRBJ2-3, with no clear D. CDR1 is LNHDA and CDR2 is SQIVND in the germline V gene (reference sequence). Trimming took 0 bases from V and 1 from J, leaving 17 bases between them. This CDR3 is 18 amino acids long. Here the CDR3 DNA reads TGTGCCAGTAGTATAGACCCGCGACACCCGATGGGCACAGATACGCAGTATTTT. It specifies CASSIDPRHPMGTDTQYF.

The chain is built from TRBV29-1 and TRBJ2-2; no reliable D call. Trimming shortened V by 4 bases and J by 6 bases, and 6 bases separated the two germline ends. In germline, CDR1 is SQVTM, CDR2 ANQGSEA. The length of the CDR3 is 11 residues. As DNA, the CDR3 is TGCAGCGTTGTAACTGCCGGGGAGCTGTTTTTT. Encoded protein: CSVVTAGELFF.

The chain uses TRBV19 and TRBJ2-2; 7 bases fit TRBD2. CDR1 LNHDA and CDR2 SQIVND come from the germline V gene (reference sequence). The CDR3 runs 14 residues. V shed 7 bases, J shed 5 bases, and the junction held 7 bases outside the gene matches. The CDR3 DNA sequence: TGTGCCAGTACCTGGGGGGGACGGACCGGGGAGCTGTTTTTT. Its translation: CASTWGGRTGELFF. Combining the CDR3 with reference TRBV19 and TRBJ2-2 gives the whole variable domain DGGITQSPKYLFRKEGQNVTLSCEQNLNHDAMYWYRQDPGQGLRLIYYSQIVNDFQKGDIAEGYSVSREKKESFPLTVTSAQKNPTAFYLCASTWGGRTGELFFGEGSRLTVL.

This chain's CDR3 is CASSPALTANTGELFF. In DNA form, the CDR3 reads TGTGCCAGCTCACCAGCTCTGACAGCAAACACCGGGGAGCTGTTTTTT. This chain uses TRBV18 with TRBJ2-2; TRBD1 is a possible D gene (5 bases). CDR3 length: 16 amino acids. Between the trimmed V and J ends, which lost 2 bases and 2 bases, there was a span of 12 bases. Looked up from germline, CDR1 is KGHSH and CDR2 is LQKENI.

The V gene is TRBV10-2, the J gene TRBJ2-1; D may be TRBD2 (7 bases). Germline CDR1 WSHSY, CDR2 SAAADI. This CDR3 has 15 amino acids. Trimming shortened V by 5 bases and J by 5 bases, and 16 bases separated the two germline ends. CDR3: CASSPGGRSNNEQFF. The CDR3 DNA reads as TGCGCCAGCAGTCCCGGGGGGCGGAGCAACAATGAGCAGTTCTTC.

This sequence joins TRBV7-6 and TRBJ2-7; 7 bases fit TRBD1. Germline CDR1 SGHVS, CDR2 FNYEAQ. This CDR3 has 15 amino acids. Losses at the gene ends were 5 bases for V and 2 bases for J; bases not matched to a gene: 9. For the CDR3, the DNA is TGTGCCAGCAGCGGTAGGCAGGGGGAAGCCTACGAGCAGTACTTC. Amino acid sequence: CASSGRQGEAYEQYF.

The chain carries TRBV11-2 and TRBJ2-2, with 14 bases fitting TRBD2. The CDR3 is 17 amino acids. V shed 4 bases, J shed 3 bases, and the junction held 4 bases outside the gene matches. The V gene's germline CDR1 is SGHAT and CDR2 FQNNGV. CDR3 amino acids: CASSSGLAGVYTGELFF. DNA of the CDR3: TGTGCCAGCAGCTCGGGACTAGCGGGAGTTTACACCGGGGAGCTGTTTTTT.

This chain uses TRBV7-2 with TRBJ1-6; 8 nucleotides line up with TRBD1. This CDR3 has 14 amino acids. Germline assignment: CDR1 SGHTA and CDR2 FQGNSA. V lost 3 bases and J lost 7; bases outside the gene matches: 2. CDR3 loop: CASSLTGDNSPLHF. The CDR3 nucleotides read TGTGCCAGCAGCTTGACAGGGGACAATTCACCCCTCCACTTT.

V gene TRBV29-1 combines with J gene TRBJ1-2; D not certain. Germline CDR1 is SQVTM and CDR2 is ANQGSEA. Trimming removed 2 bases from V and 5 bases from J, with 12 bases in between. This CDR3 spans 13 amino acids. As DNA, the CDR3 is TGCAGCGTTGAATTGGTGGGCAAGTATGGCTACACCTTC. This sequence encodes CSVELVGKYGYTF. The full variable domain, in which reference TRBV29-1 and TRBJ1-2 provide the parts outside the CDR3, is SAVISQKPSRDICQRGTSLTIQCQVDSQVTMMFWYRQQPGQSLTLIATANQGSEATYESGFVIDKFPISRPNLTFSTLTVSNMSPEDSSIYLCSVELVGKYGYTFGSGTRLTVV.

This clone was seen more than once but under ten times. The rearrangement joins TRBV29-1 to TRBJ1-1; D call uncertain. Trimming pared 5 bases from V and 0 bases from J, leaving 10 bases between. The CDR3 has 13 amino acids. The germline V gene encodes CDR1 SQVTM and CDR2 ANQGSEA. This chain's CDR3 is CSVNLNMNTEAFF. CDR3 nucleotide sequence: TGCAGCGTTAACTTAAACATGAACACTGAAGCTTTCTTT.

J is TRBJ2-4 and V is TRBV7-9; D is unresolved. Germline CDR1 is SEHNR and CDR2 is FQNEAQ (reference sequence). This CDR3 contains 13 residues. V lost 6 bases to trimming and J lost 2 bases, with 8 bases between them. The CDR3 region has the DNA TGTGCCAGCAGGGAACCGACCAAAAACATTCAGTACTTC. Its protein is CASREPTKNIQYF.

The V and J genes are TRBV6-1 and TRBJ1-1, with 7 bases identical to TRBD1. The germline gives CDR1 MNHNS, CDR2 SASEGT. J gave up 1 base and V 11 bases, and 7 bases lay outside the gene matches. This CDR3 region has 13 residues. The CDR3 reads CALKRGQNTEAFF. CDR3 nucleotides: TGTGCCCTAAAGAGGGGGCAGAACACTGAAGCTTTCTTT.

J is TRBJ2-3 and V is TRBV5-1; weak D call: TRBD2 (6 bases). There are 14 residues in the CDR3. Per germline, CDR1 SGHRS and CDR2 YFSETQ. With 6 bases removed from V and 2 bases from J, the gap between germline ends came to 13 bases. CDR3 amino acids: CASTSTGDTDTQYF. DNA of the CDR3: TGCGCCAGCACTAGTACGGGGGACACAGATACGCAGTATTTT. The full variable domain, with the rest looked up from reference TRBV5-1 and TRBJ2-3, is KAGVTQTPRYLIKTRGQQVTLSCSPISGHRSVSWYQQTPGQGLQFLFEYFSETQRNKGNFPGRFSGRQFSNSRSEMNVSTLELGDSALYLCASTSTGDTDTQYFGPGTRLTVL.

This rearrangement joins TRBV7-9 to TRBJ2-1, with 10 bases fitting TRBD1. The CDR3 covers 15 residues. V lost 4 bases, J lost 6 bases, and 6 bases stayed unmatched. CDR1 is SEHNR, CDR2 FQNEAQ, per germline (reference sequence). CDR3 residues: CASSSRDRGGNEQFF. CDR3 bases: TGTGCCAGCAGCTCCCGGGACAGGGGCGGCAATGAGCAGTTCTTC. The full variable domain, in which reference TRBV7-9 and TRBJ2-1 provide the parts outside the CDR3, is DTGVSQNPRHKITKRGQNVTFRCDPISEHNRLYWYRQTLGQGPEFLTYFQNEAQLEKSRLLSDRFSAERPKGSFSTLEIQRTEQGDSAMYLCASSSRDRGGNEQFFGPGTRLTVL.

This rearrangement joins TRBV2 to TRBJ2-1, with 9 positions matching TRBD2. Germline V CDR1 and CDR2: SNHLY, FYNNEI. The CDR3 runs 14 residues. The V segment lost 3 bases and the J segment 10 bases; nucleotides outside the gene matches: 7. The CDR3 sequence is CASSEAGGVREQFF. The CDR3 nucleotides read TGTGCCAGCAGTGAGGCGGGGGGGGTCAGGGAGCAGTTCTTC.

CDR3 in amino acids: CASRRTDQLNTEAFF. For the CDR3, the DNA is TGTGCCAGCAGGCGGACAGATCAGTTGAACACTGAAGCTTTCTTT. The chain recombines TRBV2 with TRBJ1-1, with D possibly TRBD1 on 6 matching bases. This CDR3 comprises 15 residues. Deletions cut 6 bases from V and 0 bases from J, with 14 bases between. The germline V gene encodes CDR1 SNHLY and CDR2 FYNNEI.

This chain uses TRBV5-6 with TRBJ2-3; 9 bases fit TRBD1. V was pared by 4 bases and J by 8 bases, with 11 bases of the junction left unmatched. Germline CDR1 is SGHDT and CDR2 is YYEEEE. This CDR3 is 15 amino acids long. In DNA, the CDR3 is TGTGCCAGCAGCCCTCCGGGACAGGGATATGGTACGCAGTATTTT. It yields the protein CASSPPGQGYGTQYF.

The rearrangement links TRBV7-9 to TRBJ2-3; 10 bases are a match to TRBD2. The V gene end was trimmed by 5 bases and the J gene end by 0 bases; junction bases not matched to a gene: 14. Germline V lookup: CDR1 SEHNR, CDR2 FQNEAQ (reference sequence). This CDR3 comprises 19 residues. CDR3 sequence: CASSGRIAGGSSSTDTQYF. The CDR3 DNA sequence: TGTGCCAGCAGCGGGAGAATAGCGGGGGGTTCCTCTAGCACAGATACGCAGTATTTT.

This chain joins TRBV4-1 and TRBJ2-2; TRBD1 matches at 9 bases. The CDR3 spans 16 residues. CDR1 and CDR2 (germline): MGHRA, YSYEKL. V lost 3 bases, J lost 5 bases, and 7 bases stayed unmatched. The CDR3 DNA follows: TGCGCCAGCAGCCAGAGGGGGACAGGGAGAACCGGGGAGCTGTTTTTT. Protein sequence: CASSQRGTGRTGELFF.

The chain has TRBV5-6 and TRBJ2-7, with D possibly TRBD1 on 5 matching bases. This CDR3 is built from 14 residues. The germline CDR1 and CDR2 sequences are SGHDT and YYEEEE. V lost 1 base, J lost 6 bases, and 14 bases lay in between. The CDR3 DNA follows: TGTGCCAGCAGCTTGAGGGGCTTGGGTGGCGAGCAGTACTTC. This translates into CASSLRGLGGEQYF. The whole variable domain, remainder taken from reference TRBV5-6 and TRBJ2-7, is DAGVTQSPTHLIKTRGQQVTLRCSPKSGHDTVSWYQQALGQGPQFIFQYYEEEERQRGNFPDRFSGHQFPNYSSELNVNALLLGDSALYLCASSLRGLGGEQYFGPGTRLTVT.

The chain recombines TRBV6-5 with TRBJ2-7; 10 nucleotides match TRBD1. Germline V CDR1 and CDR2: MNHEY, SVGAGI. The length of the CDR3 is 15 residues. Unmatched junction bases numbered 6, after V lost 7 bases and J lost 0 bases. CDR3: CASKRDRGSSYEQYF. The CDR3 coding sequence is TGTGCCAGCAAGAGGGACAGGGGAAGCTCCTACGAGCAGTACTTC.

This clone was detected a few times. The chain combines TRBV19 with TRBJ1-1; TRBD1 agrees at 7 bases. The ends lost 3 bases at V and 0 bases at J; junction bases unmatched: 1. The CDR3 consists of 14 residues. The germline V gene has CDR1 LNHDA and CDR2 SQIVND (reference sequence). The CDR3 spells CASSIGTVNTEAFF. CDR3 nucleotides: TGTGCCAGTAGTATCGGGACAGTGAACACTGAAGCTTTCTTT.